The clone carrying this T cell receptor beta chain was counted many times. Its antigen is currently unknown. This entry comes from a study of naive and memory T cell subsets. Study findings and constraints: The RNA method is potentially sensitive to activation and differentiation changes.

Treatment noted: skin biopsy from PPD injection site in Mantoux-positive individual. The library had UMIs added by 3' ligation of an oligonucleotide to TCR cDNA. CDR1 and CDR2 from the germline V gene are SGHDT and YYEEEE. CDR3 length: 17 amino acids. Trimming took 4 bases from V and 3 from J; bases not matched to a gene: 15. Amplification of ligated cDNA took four PCR rounds with SP2 and nested alpha and beta constant primers. TCRdb re-called the UMI-ligation and nested PCR reads with MiXCR, one entry per CDR3 protein. The table records tens of thousands of distinct CDR3 sequences, under 8.5% of them present only once.

The chain couples TRBV5-6 to TRBJ1-2; 7 nucleotides align to TRBD1. The sequencing here drew on skin, taken from a tuberculin skin test site. The receptor's source is an adult in good health. The CDR3 DNA sequence: TGTGCCAGCAGCCAAGACAGGGCCCAACTGTGGTACTATGGCTACACCTTC. It specifies CASSQDRAQLWYYGYTF.